This TCR beta chain was sequenced during a study of blood T cells in healthy people across ages. A second about 7 to 11 cycle PCR used barcoded and J-beta primers. TCRdb recomputed calls from the 5' RACE reads with MiXCR, one row per CDR3 protein. This sample yields about 1.1 million distinct CDR3 sequences, of which around two fifths are seen a single time; approximately 14% belongs to the top ten. The CDR3 loop spans 16 amino acids. The J segment lost 6 bases and the V segment lost 2 bases, leaving 4 bases of the junction unmatched. From germline, CDR1 is MNHEY and CDR2 SVGEGT. The donors, all healthy, were Caucasians living in Russia, aged 6 to 90. Every donor gave ten milliliters of peripheral blood. The total RNA that was extracted per sample amounted to at least 6 micrograms.

The clonotype was recovered from a man between 18 and 29 years old in good health. Sequencing was performed on blood. The rearrangement joins TRBV6-2 or TRBV6-3 to TRBJ2-1, with 13 nucleotides matching TRBD2. The CDR3 coding sequence is TGTGCCAGCAGTTACGACGGGACTAGCGGGGTCAATGAGCAGTTCTTC. Translated, it gives CASSYDGTSGVNEQFF.